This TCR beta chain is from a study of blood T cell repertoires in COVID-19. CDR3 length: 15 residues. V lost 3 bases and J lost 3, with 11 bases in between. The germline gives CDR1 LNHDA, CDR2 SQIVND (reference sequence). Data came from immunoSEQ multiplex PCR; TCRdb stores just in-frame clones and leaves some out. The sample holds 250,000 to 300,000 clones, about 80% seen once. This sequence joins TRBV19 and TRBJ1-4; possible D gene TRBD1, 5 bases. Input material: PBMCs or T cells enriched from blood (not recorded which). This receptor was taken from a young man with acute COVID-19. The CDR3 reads CASSMGSGSNEKLFF. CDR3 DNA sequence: TGTGCCAGTAGTATGGGGTCAGGGTCTAATGAAAAACTGTTTTTT.